These T cell receptor beta chains were read from a single sample in a study of response to subunit inactivated influenza vaccine. TCRdb fed the RT-PCR reads into MiXCR, producing one record per CDR3 protein. The data show more than 700,000 distinct CDR3 sequences, with 21% seen just once and roughly a tenth held by the top ten. Specimen: PBMCs from blood, collected roughly 5 days after vaccination. These receptors were taken from a man aged 50 to 59 who received an inactivated influenza vaccine. Each CDR3 is given with its conserved first and last residue.

length	V	J	CDR3
16	TRBV6-1	TRBJ1-2	CASRRTGGNSNYGYTF
12	TRBV7-9	TRBJ2-7	CASSLGVHEQYF
15	TRBV20-1	TRBJ2-5	CSASFTGHGYETQYF
12	TRBV5-1	TRBJ2-5	CASSWEGGTQYF
16	TRBV20-1	TRBJ2-2	CSAAGGRRGFPGELFF
16	TRBV15	TRBJ2-7	CATSRQIAGASYEQYF
14	TRBV20-1	TRBJ2-7	CSAKAQGISYEQYF
15	TRBV11-2	TRBJ1-1	CASSSQGQMNTEAFF
15	TRBV6-1	TRBJ2-1	CATREEPSSYNEQFF
11	TRBV20-1	TRBJ2-7	CSVIRNYEQYF
16	TRBV27	TRBJ2-1	CASSLIATRLANEQFF
12	TRBV3-1	TRBJ2-1	CASGGRGNEQFF
13	TRBV6-2/TRBV6-3	TRBJ2-5	CASSYLGPAAQYF
14	TRBV10-3	TRBJ2-7	CAISSTTSSYEQYF
16	TRBV7-2	TRBJ1-2	CASSLEGTTVGYGYTF
15	TRBV27	TRBJ2-1	CASSPGLAGPDEQFF
17	TRBV6-5	TRBJ1-4	CASSYSDRGLTNEKLFF
14	TRBV10-3	TRBJ2-7	CAISDGPPLYEQYF
15	TRBV7-2	TRBJ2-3	CASSSAGTLPDTQYF
15	TRBV6-5	TRBJ2-1	CASSSTSGGGNEQFF
12	TRBV20-1	TRBJ1-2	CSARETWGGYTF
15	TRBV12-3/TRBV12-4	TRBJ1-5	CASSNEGLSNQPQHF
15	TRBV9	TRBJ1-4	CASSVRGLANEKLFF
14	TRBV5-6	TRBJ2-5	CATRSEGMQETQYF
14	TRBV29-1	TRBJ2-1	CSVQRKFHYNEQFF
14	TRBV3-1	TRBJ2-4	CASGTQLAKNIQYF
14	TRBV6-5	TRBJ1-6	CASSYGTVGSPLHF
14	TRBV4-3	TRBJ2-2	CASSQVRGHGELFF
14	TRBV29-1	TRBJ1-1	CSVGNTGGRTEAFF
13	TRBV6-1	TRBJ2-2	CASSAGGGGELFF
14	TRBV7-2	TRBJ2-2	CASSFQQGTGELFF
13	TRBV7-2	TRBJ2-4	CASSFMAKNIQYF
12	TRBV18	TRBJ2-5	CASSGQRETQYF
13	TRBV20-1	TRBJ2-7	CSAGGTSAYEQYF
14	TRBV6-1	TRBJ2-3	CASTPTGRADTQYF
14	TRBV27	TRBJ1-6	CASSRRQGNSPLHF
16	TRBV24-1	TRBJ2-3	CATSGLEAGSQDTQYF
14	TRBV7-9	TRBJ1-1	CASSEGVMNTEAFF
16	TRBV15	TRBJ2-7	CATSRESLVATREQYF
15	TRBV7-9	TRBJ2-7	CASSPRRGALHEQYF